This T cell receptor beta chain was recovered during a study of long-term antiretroviral therapy in people with HIV. Survey-level immunoSEQ v3.0 assays were run. Only in-frame clones appear in the TCRdb table, and some are missing; sequencing was by immunoSEQ multiplex PCR. The sample yields some 40,000 clones, 80% to 90% seen once. Trimming removed 4 bases from V and 8 bases from J, with 9 bases in between. The germline V gene has CDR1 SGHDT and CDR2 YYEEEE. The CDR3 sequence is 11 residues long. The sequence derives from a woman aged 45-60 years with HIV. The input for sequencing was unsorted PBMCs, taken 1.2 years after starting antiretroviral therapy. The rearrangement links TRBV5-6 to TRBJ1-1; D gene uncertain. The CDR3 reads CASSVTGEAFF. The CDR3 DNA reads TGTGCCAGCAGCGTTACTGGGGAAGCTTTCTTT.